This is a list of T cell receptor beta chains from one sample in a study of beta chain features in type 1 diabetes. Clones were read by immunoSEQ multiplex PCR, and TCRdb kept only the in-frame ones, dropping some. The data contain hundreds of thousands of clones, 11% to 15% of them singletons. The sequencing sample was made of central memory CD4+ T cells from blood. The receptors come from a man aged 25-45 years in good health. The conserved cysteine and the conserved F or W are not part of the CDR3 here. The order of the fields is V gene, J gene, CDR3 protein.

V: TRBV6-4
J: TRBJ2-1
CDR3: ASGSGTGNNEQF

V: TRBV11-3
J: TRBJ2-1
CDR3: ASSSGLAGGSGEQF

V: TRBV28
J: TRBJ2-3
CDR3: ASSWAGGTDTQY

V: TRBV6-5
J: TRBJ1-2
CDR3: ASRTGTLYGYT

V: TRBV7-8
J: TRBJ1-2
CDR3: ASSLQSGRMNYGYT

V: TRBV18
J: TRBJ2-1
CDR3: ASSPPKAESYNEQF

V: TRBV11-3
J: TRBJ1-1
CDR3: ASSTRDRPGNTEAF

V: TRBV10-3
J: TRBJ2-1
CDR3: AISGAGTGTYNEQF

V: TRBV2
J: TRBJ1-5
CDR3: ASSERGGLRGNQPQH

V: TRBV6-6
J: TRBJ1-1
CDR3: ASRRRVRDTEAF

V: TRBV5-4
J: TRBJ1-2
CDR3: ASSLPQGAGGYT

V: TRBV7-2
J: TRBJ2-1
CDR3: ASSLSSRASYNEQF

V: TRBV2
J: TRBJ1-4
CDR3: ASTMGSTNEKLF

V: TRBV4-2
J: TRBJ2-2
CDR3: ASSQEEHTNTGELF

V: TRBV4-1
J: TRBJ2-1
CDR3: ASRREGDNEQF

V: TRBV7-9
J: TRBJ2-3
CDR3: ASSLMPGSSTDTQY

V: TRBV6-5
J: TRBJ2-7
CDR3: ASGRTGDRGQY

V: TRBV2
J: TRBJ2-3
CDR3: ASSEGLAVGTDTQY